One T cell receptor beta chain is described in this entry. This sample is part of a study of cytomegalovirus exposure and HLA in healthy donors. Germline values: CDR1 SGHKS, CDR2 YYEKEE (reference sequence). The CDR3 sequence is 11 residues long. Trimming shortened V by 4 bases and J by 9 bases, and 8 bases separated the two germline ends. 60 Vbeta and 13 Jbeta primers were used in PCR. Repertoires were generated with immunoSEQ multiplex PCR, while TCRdb's copy carries only in-frame clones and drops some. The sample shows roughly 100,000 clones, roughly 70% of them seen only once. This receptor was identified in a woman aged 50 to 65 in good health and CMV-seronegative. The specimen was PBMCs. V usage is TRBV5-5 and J usage is TRBJ2-1; TRBD2 might be the D (6 bases). CDR3 protein: CASSGRIEQFF. As DNA, the CDR3 is TGTGCCAGCAGCGGGAGGATTGAGCAGTTCTTC. The full variable domain, completed using reference TRBV5-5 and TRBJ2-1, is DAGVTQSPTHLIKTRGQQVTLRCSPISGHKSVSWYQQVLGQGPQFIFQYYEKEERGRGNFPDRFSARQFPNYSSELNVNALLLGDSALYLCASSGRIEQFFGPGTRLTVL.